This TCR beta chain was found in a study of CD8 T cells in Susac syndrome. About this clonotype: One end of the junction does not line up with germline, which may come from a read error.

Random hexamers primed reverse transcription of about 0.5 to 1 ug RNA. Amplification of the TCR beta CDR3 was carried out by immunoSEQ multiplex PCR, which spanned a total of 54 Vbeta and 13 Jbeta segments. TCRdb redid the calling of the immunoSEQ multiplex PCR reads with MiXCR, one entry per CDR3 protein. Counted here are about 130,000 distinct CDR3 sequences, 91% occurring once; the ten biggest clones make up over 0.2%. CDR3 size: 16 residues. Per germline, CDR1 SGDLS and CDR2 YYNGEE. The specimen was CD8+ T cells from PBMCs. The source is a human donor with multiple sclerosis. This chain connects TRBV9 to TRBJ1-3; the D gene is possibly TRBD1 (5 bases). In DNA form, the CDR3 reads TGTGCCAGCAGCACCCCACAGGACTACTCTGAAAACACCATATATTTT. Translation gives CASSTPQDYSENTIYF. The whole variable domain, filled in from reference TRBV9 and TRBJ1-3, reads DSGVTQTPKHLITATGQRVTLRCSPRSGDLSVYWYQQSLDQGLQFLIQYYNGEERAKGNILERFSAQQFPDLHSELNLSSLELGDSALYFCASSTPQDYSENTIYFGEGSWLTVV.